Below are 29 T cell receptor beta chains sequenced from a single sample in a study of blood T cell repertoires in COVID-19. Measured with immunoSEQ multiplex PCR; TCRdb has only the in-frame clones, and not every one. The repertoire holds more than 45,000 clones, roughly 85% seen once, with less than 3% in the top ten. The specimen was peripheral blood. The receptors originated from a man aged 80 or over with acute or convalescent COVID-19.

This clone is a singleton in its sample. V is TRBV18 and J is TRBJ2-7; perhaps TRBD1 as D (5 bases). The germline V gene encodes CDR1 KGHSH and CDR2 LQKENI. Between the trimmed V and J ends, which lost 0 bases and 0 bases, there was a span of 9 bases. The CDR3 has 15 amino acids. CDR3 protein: CASSPPRQFSYEQYF. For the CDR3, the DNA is TGTGCCAGCTCACCACCCCGACAGTTCTCCTACGAGCAGTACTTC.

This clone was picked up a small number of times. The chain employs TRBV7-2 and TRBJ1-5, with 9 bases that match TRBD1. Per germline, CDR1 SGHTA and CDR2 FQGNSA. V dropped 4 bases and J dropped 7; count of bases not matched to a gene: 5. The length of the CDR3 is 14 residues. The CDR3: CASSSGQGLQPQHF. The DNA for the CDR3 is TGTGCCAGCAGCTCGGGACAGGGATTACAGCCCCAGCATTTT.

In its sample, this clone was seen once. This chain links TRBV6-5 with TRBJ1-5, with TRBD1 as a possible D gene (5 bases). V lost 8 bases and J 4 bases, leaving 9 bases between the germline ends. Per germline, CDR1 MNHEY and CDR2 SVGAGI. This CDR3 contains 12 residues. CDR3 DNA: TGTGCCAGCGCCTCAGGGAATCAGCCCCAGCATTTT. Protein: CASASGNQPQHF.

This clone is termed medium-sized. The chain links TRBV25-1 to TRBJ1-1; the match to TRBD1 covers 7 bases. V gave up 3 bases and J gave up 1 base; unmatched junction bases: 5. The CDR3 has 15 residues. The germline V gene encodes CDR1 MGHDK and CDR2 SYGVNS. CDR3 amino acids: CASSDSGQKNTEAFF. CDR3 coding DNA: TGTGCCAGCAGTGACTCGGGACAGAAGAACACTGAAGCTTTCTTT. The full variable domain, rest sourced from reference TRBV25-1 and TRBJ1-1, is EADIYQTPRYLVIGTGKKITLECSQTMGHDKMYWYQQDPGMELHLIHYSYGVNSTEKGDLSSESTVSRIRTEHFPLTLESARPSHTSQYLCASSDSGQKNTEAFFGQGTRLTVV.

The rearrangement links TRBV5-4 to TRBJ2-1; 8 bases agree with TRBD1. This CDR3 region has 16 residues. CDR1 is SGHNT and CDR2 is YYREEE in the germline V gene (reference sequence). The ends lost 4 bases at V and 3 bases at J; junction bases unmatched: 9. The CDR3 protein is CASSAISGTGYNEQFF. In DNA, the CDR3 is TGTGCCAGCAGCGCCATCTCCGGGACAGGCTACAATGAGCAGTTCTTC. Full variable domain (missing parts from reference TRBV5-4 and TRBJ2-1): ETGVTQSPTHLIKTRGQQVTLRCSSQSGHNTVSWYQQALGQGPQFIFQYYREEENGRGNFPPRFSGLQFPNYSSELNVNALELDDSALYLCASSAISGTGYNEQFFGPGTRLTVL.

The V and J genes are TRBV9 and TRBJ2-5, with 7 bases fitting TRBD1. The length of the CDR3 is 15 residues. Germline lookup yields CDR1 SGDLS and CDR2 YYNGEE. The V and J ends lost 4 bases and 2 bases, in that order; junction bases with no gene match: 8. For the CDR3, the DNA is TGTGCCAGCAGCATGGGACAGTCCGGACAAGAGACCCAGTACTTC. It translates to CASSMGQSGQETQYF.

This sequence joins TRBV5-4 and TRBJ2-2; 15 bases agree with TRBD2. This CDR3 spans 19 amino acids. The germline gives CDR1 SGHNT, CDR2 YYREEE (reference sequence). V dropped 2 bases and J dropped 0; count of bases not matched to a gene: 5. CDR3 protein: CASSFPGLAGGTNTGELFF. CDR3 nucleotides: TGTGCCAGCAGCTTTCCGGGACTAGCGGGGGGTACGAACACCGGGGAGCTGTTTTTT.

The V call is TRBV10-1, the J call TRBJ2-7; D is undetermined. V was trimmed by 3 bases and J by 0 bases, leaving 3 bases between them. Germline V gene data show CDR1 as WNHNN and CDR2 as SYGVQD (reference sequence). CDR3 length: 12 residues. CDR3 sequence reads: CASSDSSYEQYF. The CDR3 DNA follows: TGCGCCAGCAGTGACAGCTCCTACGAGCAGTACTTC.

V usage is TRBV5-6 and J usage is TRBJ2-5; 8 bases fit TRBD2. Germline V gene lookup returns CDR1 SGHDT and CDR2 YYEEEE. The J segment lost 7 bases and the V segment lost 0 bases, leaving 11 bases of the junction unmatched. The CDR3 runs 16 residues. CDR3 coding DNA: TGTGCCAGCAGCTTGGAGACGGGGGGGCGAGAAGCGACCCAGTACTTC. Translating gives CASSLETGGREATQYF.

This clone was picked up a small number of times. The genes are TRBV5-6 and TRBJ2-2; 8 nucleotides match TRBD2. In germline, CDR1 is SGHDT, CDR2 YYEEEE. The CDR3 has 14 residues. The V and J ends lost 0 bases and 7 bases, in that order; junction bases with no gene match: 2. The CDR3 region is CASSLAGGIGELFF. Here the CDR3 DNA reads TGTGCCAGCAGCTTGGCGGGAGGGATCGGGGAGCTGTTTTTT. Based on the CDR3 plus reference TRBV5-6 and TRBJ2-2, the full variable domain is DAGVTQSPTHLIKTRGQQVTLRCSPKSGHDTVSWYQQALGQGPQFIFQYYEEEERQRGNFPDRFSGHQFPNYSSELNVNALLLGDSALYLCASSLAGGIGELFFGEGSRLTVL.

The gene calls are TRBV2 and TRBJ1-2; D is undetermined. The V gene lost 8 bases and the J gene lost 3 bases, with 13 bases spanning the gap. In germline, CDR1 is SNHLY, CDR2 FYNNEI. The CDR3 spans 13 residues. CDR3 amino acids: CASLLGGYYGYTF. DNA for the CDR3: TGTGCCAGCCTTCTGGGAGGCTACTATGGCTACACCTTC.

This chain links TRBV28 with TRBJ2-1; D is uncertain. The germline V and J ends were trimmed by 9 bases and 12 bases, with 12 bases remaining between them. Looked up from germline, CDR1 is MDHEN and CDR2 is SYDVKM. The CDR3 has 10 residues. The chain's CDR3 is CASSGIGQFF. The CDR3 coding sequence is TGTGCCAGTTCGGGTATTGGGCAGTTCTTC.

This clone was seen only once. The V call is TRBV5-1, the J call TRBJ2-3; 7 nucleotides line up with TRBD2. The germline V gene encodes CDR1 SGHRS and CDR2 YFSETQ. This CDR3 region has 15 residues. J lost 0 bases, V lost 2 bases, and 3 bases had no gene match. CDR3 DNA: TGCGCCAGCAGCTTTAGCGGGCTTAGCACAGATACGCAGTATTTT. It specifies CASSFSGLSTDTQYF.

CDR3 sequence (DNA): TGTGCCACCAGCAGAGCCCCCACGGATCAGCCCCAGCATTTT. Amino acids: CATSRAPTDQPQHF. This rearrangement joins TRBV15 to TRBJ1-5; unclear D gene. CDR1 and CDR2 from the germline V gene are LNHNV and YYDKDF (reference sequence). This CDR3 has 14 residues. Trimming left V 1 base short and J 5 bases short, with 9 bases between.

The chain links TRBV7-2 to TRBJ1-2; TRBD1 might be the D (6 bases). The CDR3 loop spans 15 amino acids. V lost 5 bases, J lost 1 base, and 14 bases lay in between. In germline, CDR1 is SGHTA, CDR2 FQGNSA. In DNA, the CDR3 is TGTGCCAGCAGCAACAGGGTGTCCCTTAACTATGGCTACACCTTC. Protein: CASSNRVSLNYGYTF.

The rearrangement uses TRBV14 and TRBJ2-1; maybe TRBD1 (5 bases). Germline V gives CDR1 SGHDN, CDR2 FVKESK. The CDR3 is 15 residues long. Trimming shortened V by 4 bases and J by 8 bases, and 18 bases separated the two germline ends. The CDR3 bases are TGTGCCAGCAGCCTAGGCGACAGTAGGTGGGATGAGCAGTTCTTC. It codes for CASSLGDSRWDEQFF.

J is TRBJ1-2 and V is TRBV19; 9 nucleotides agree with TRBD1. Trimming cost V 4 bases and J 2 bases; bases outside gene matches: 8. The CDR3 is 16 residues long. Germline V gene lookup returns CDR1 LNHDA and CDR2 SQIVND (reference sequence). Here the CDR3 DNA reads TGTGCCAGTAGTACCCGACAGGGGGGGACAAACTATGGCTACACCTTC. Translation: CASSTRQGGTNYGYTF.

CDR3 residues: CATGTGVQETQYF. CDR3 in DNA: TGTGCCACCGGGACAGGAGTCCAAGAGACCCAGTACTTC. The rearrangement joins TRBV15 to TRBJ2-5; 8 positions match TRBD1. Trimming cost V 8 bases and J 1 base; bases outside gene matches: 3. The CDR3 consists of 13 residues. Germline V gene data show CDR1 as LNHNV and CDR2 as YYDKDF (reference sequence).

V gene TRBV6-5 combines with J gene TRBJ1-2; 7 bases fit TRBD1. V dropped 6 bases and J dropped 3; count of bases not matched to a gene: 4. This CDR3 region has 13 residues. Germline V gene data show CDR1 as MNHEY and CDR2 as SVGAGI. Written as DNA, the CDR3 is TGTGCCAGCAGCCAACAGGGGTACTATGGCTACACCTTC. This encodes CASSQQGYYGYTF.

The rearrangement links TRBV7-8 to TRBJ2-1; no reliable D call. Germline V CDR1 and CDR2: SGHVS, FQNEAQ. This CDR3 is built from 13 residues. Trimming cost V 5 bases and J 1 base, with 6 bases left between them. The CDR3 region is CASSRNSYNEQFF. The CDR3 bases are TGTGCCAGCAGCCGTAATTCCTACAATGAGCAGTTCTTC.

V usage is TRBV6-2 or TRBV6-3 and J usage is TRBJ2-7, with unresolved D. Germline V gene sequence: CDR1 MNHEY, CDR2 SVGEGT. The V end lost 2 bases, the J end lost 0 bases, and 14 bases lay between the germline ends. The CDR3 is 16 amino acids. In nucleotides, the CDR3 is TGTGCCAGCAGTTACCCCCCTGGGCAGAGCTCCTACGAGCAGTACTTC. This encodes CASSYPPGQSSYEQYF.

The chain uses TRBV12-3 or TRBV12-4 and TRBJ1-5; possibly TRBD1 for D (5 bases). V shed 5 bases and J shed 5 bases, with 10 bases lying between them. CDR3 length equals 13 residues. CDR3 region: CASSAGFDQPQHF. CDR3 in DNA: TGTGCCAGCAGTGCAGGGTTTGATCAGCCCCAGCATTTT.

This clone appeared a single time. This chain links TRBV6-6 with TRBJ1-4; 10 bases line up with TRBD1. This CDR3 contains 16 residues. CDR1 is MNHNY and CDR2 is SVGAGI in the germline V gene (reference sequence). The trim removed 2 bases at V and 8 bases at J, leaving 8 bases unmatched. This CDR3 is CASSYQPGQGDEKLFF. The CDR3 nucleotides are TGTGCCAGCAGTTACCAACCAGGACAGGGGGACGAAAAACTGTTTTTT.

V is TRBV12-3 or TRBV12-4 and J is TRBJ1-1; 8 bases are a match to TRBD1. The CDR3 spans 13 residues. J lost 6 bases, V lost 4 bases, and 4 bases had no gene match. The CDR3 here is CASSSGTGPEAFF. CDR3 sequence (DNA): TGTGCCAGCAGTTCCGGGACAGGTCCTGAAGCTTTCTTT.

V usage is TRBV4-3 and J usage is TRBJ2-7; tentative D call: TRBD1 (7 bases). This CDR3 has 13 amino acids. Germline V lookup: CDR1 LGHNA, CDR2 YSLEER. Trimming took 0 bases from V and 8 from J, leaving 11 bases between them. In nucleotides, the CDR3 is TGCGCCAGCAGCCAAGAACCAGGGGGGAAGCAGTACTTC. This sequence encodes CASSQEPGGKQYF.

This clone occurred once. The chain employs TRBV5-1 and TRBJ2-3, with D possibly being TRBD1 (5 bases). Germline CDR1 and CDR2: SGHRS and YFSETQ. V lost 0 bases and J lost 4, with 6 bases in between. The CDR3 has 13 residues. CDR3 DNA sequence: TGCGCCAGCAGCTTGGGACAGCCAGATACGCAGTATTTT. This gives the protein CASSLGQPDTQYF.

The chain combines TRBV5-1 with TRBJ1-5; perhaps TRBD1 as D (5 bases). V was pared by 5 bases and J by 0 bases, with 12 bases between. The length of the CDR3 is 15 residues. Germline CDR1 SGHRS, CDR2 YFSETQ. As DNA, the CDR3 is TGCGCCAGCAGTCCCCGGGGGGGTAGCAATCAGCCCCAGCATTTT. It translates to CASSPRGGSNQPQHF.

CDR3 loop: CASSLESGVVGELFF. The CDR3 coding sequence is TGCGCCAGCAGCTTGGAGTCAGGGGTTGTCGGGGAGCTGTTTTTT. The V gene is TRBV5-1, the J gene TRBJ2-2, with D tentatively TRBD1 (6 bases). This CDR3 comprises 15 residues. Germline loops: CDR1 SGHRS, CDR2 YFSETQ. V shed 0 bases and J shed 7 bases, with 13 bases lying between them.

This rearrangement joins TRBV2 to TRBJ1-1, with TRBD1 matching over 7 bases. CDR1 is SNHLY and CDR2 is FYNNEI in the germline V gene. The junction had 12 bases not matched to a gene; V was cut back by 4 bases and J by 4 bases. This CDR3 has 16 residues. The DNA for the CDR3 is TGTGCCAGCAGTGCCGGGACAGTCCAGACGATCACTGAAGCTTTCTTT. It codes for CASSAGTVQTITEAFF.